This T cell receptor (beta chain) is from a study of OX40 agonist ivuxolimab in advanced cancers. Across the whole study: The patients received ivuxolimab by intravenous route every 2 weeks at 0.01 to 10 mg/kg. People in dose escalation had one of these cancers: hepatocellular carcinoma, melanoma, renal cell or head and neck cancer. Those enrolled were 82.7% male, with a mean age of around 55 years and ages from 23 to 79. The study, taken as a whole, reports: The work left the antigen specificity of expanded peripheral T cells undetermined.

The repertoire was sequenced with immunoSEQ multiplex PCR; TCRdb's copy has only in-frame clones and lacks some. Here the sample spans 70,000 or so clones, about 90% being singletons. CDR1 is MNHNS, CDR2 SASEGT, per germline. This CDR3 has 15 residues. V was clipped by 7 bases and J by 0 bases, with 15 bases between them. This clone is a singleton in its sample. As yet, its antigen is unknown. The sequencing used CD4+ or CD8+ T cells sorted from blood, collected in a trial of the OX40 agonist ivuxolimab. The origin of this receptor is an adult with an advanced solid tumor such as melanoma, head and neck, liver or kidney cancer. This chain links TRBV6-1 with TRBJ2-5, with D possibly being TRBD1 or TRBD2 (5 bases each). The CDR3, as DNA: TGTGCCAGCATGAGGGGCTTAGGATACCAAGAGACCCAGTACTTC. This codes for CASMRGLGYQETQYF.